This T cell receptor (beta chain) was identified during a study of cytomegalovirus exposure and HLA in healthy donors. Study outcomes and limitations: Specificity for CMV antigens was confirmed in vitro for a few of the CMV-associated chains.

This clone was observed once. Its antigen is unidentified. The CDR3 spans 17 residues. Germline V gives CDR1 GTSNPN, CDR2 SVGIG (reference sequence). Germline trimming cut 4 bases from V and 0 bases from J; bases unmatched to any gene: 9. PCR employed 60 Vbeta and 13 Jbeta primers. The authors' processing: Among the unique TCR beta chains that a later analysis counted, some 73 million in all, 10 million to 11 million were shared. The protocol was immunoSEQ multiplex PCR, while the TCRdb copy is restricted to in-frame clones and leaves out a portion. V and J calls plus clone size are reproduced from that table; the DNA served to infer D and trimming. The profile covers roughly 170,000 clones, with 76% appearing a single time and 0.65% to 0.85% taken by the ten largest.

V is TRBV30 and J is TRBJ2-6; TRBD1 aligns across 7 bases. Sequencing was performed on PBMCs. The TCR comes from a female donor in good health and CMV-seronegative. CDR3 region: CAWKRGRTYSGANVLTF. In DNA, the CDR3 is TGTGCCTGGAAAAGGGGGCGAACGTACTCTGGGGCCAACGTCCTGACTTTC. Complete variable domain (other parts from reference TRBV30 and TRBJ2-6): SQTIHQWPATLVQPVGSPLSLECTVEGTSNPNLYWYRQAAGRGLQLLFYSVGIGQISSEVPQNLSASRPQDRQFILSSKKLLLSDSGFYLCAWKRGRTYSGANVLTFGAGSRLTVL.